This TCR beta chain was captured in a study of T cells after posttransplantation cyclophosphamide. Study-wide findings and caveats: Later post-transplant blood repertoires were often dominated by donor CD8+ memory clones. TRB overlap between skin or GI tissue T cells and blood was limited. Recipient CMV seropositivity and CMV reactivation strongly tracked TRB clonality.

The ends lost 5 bases at V and 3 bases at J; junction bases unmatched: 5. Germline assignment: CDR1 LNHDA and CDR2 SQIVND (reference sequence). The CDR3 is 15 amino acids. Sequencing used immunoSEQ multiplex PCR; TCRdb keeps in-frame clones, though not all of them. The sample holds over 10,000 clones, and no clone turns up only once. Treatment was busulfan-fludarabine conditioning, a marrow graft, and cyclophosphamide on days +3 and +4. This clone was recorded many times. Its antigen is unknown. This clonotype originated in a female patient between 35 and 55 years old who received an allogeneic stem cell transplant from a related donor, was CMV-positive, and had acute GVHD only. The T cells may come from the graft donor. The material was PBMCs, obtained after allogeneic stem cell transplant with posttransplant cyclophosphamide. The genes are TRBV19 and TRBJ2-1; 9 positions agree with TRBD2. Here the CDR3 reads CASSERAGGYNEQFF. CDR3 nucleotide sequence: TGTGCCAGTAGTGAAAGAGCGGGAGGCTACAATGAGCAGTTCTTC.